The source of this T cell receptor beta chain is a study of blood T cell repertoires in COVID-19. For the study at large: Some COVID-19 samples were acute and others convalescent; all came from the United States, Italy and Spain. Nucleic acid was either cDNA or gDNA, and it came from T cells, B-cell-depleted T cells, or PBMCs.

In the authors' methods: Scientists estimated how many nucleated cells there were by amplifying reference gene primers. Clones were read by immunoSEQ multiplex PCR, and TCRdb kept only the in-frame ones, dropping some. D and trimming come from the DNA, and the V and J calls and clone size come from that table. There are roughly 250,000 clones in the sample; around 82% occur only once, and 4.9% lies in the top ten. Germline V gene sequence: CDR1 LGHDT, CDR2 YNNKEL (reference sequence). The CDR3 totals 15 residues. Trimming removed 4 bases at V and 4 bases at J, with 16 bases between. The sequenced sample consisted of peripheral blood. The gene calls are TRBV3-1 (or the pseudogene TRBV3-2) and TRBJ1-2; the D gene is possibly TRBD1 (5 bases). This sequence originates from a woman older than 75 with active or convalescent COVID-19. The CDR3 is CASSPSADSVYGYTF. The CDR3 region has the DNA TGTGCCAGCAGCCCCTCCGCAGACAGCGTCTATGGCTACACCTTC.